Here is one T cell receptor (beta chain) with its context. From germline, CDR1 is KGHSH and CDR2 LQKENI. The CDR3 spans 15 residues. J was trimmed by 7 bases and V by 2 bases; bases with no gene match: 10. Either two negative PCRs, clearance, or symptom resolution qualified Cohort 3 donors as recovered. The sample comes from a study of blood T cell repertoires in COVID-19. Study-level background: Italy, Spain and the United States were the sources of the convalescent and acute COVID-19 samples.

TCRdb's table, derived via immunoSEQ multiplex PCR, lists solely in-frame clones and lacks some. This sample has hundreds of thousands of clones, with 85% to 90% found just once. The TCR comes from a man younger than 35 who had recovered from COVID-19. The V and J genes are TRBV18 and TRBJ1-1, with 7 bases lining up with TRBD1. The sample was PBMCs or T cells enriched from blood (not recorded which). CDR3 residues: CASSPGQELYIEAFF. CDR3 coding DNA: TGTGCCAGCTCACCAGGACAGGAGCTTTACATTGAAGCTTTCTTT. Combining the CDR3 with reference TRBV18 and TRBJ1-1 gives the whole variable domain NAGVMQNPRHLVRRRGQEARLRCSPMKGHSHVYWYRQLPEEGLKFMVYLQKENIIDESGMPKERFSAEFPKEGPSILRIQQVVRGDSAAYFCASSPGQELYIEAFFGQGTRLTVV.